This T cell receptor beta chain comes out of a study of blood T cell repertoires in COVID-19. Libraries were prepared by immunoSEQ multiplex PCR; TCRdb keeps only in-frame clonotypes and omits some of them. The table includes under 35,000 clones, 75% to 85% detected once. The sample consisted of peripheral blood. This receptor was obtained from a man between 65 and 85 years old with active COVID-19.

The CDR3 nucleotides are TGCGCCAGCAGTGAGCCCCCGAGCGGGGGGAAGGATACGCAGTATTTT. Translating it yields CASSEPPSGGKDTQYF. The chain links TRBV10-2 to TRBJ2-3; the match to TRBD2 covers 9 bases. V shed 2 bases, J shed 6 bases, and the junction held 9 bases outside the gene matches. CDR3 length equals 16 residues. CDR1 is WSHSY and CDR2 is SAAADI in the germline V gene.